Presented here are 12 T cell receptor beta chains from one specimen sequenced in a study of blood T cell repertoires in COVID-19. Repertoires were generated with immunoSEQ multiplex PCR, while TCRdb's copy carries only in-frame clones and drops some. The sample contains some 400,000 clones, roughly 77% of which appear only once. Material for sequencing was peripheral blood. These receptors originate from a human donor with acute or convalescent COVID-19. The donor label of this sample is uncertain.

V and J are TRBV6-5 and TRBJ1-1; D possibly corresponds to TRBD1 (6 bases). The germline V gene encodes CDR1 MNHEY and CDR2 SVGAGI. Trimming took off 6 bases at V and 11 bases at J, with 13 bases between the two ends. The CDR3 consists of 11 residues. CDR3 amino acids: CASRRGLGAFF. The CDR3 coding sequence is TGTGCCAGCAGGAGGGGGTTGGGGGCTTTCTTT.

The chain recombines TRBV5-1 with TRBJ2-7, with 15 bases that match TRBD2. CDR1 is SGHRS, CDR2 YFSETQ, per germline. This CDR3 region has 17 residues. The V and J ends lost 0 bases and 4 bases, in that order; junction bases with no gene match: 5. This CDR3 is CASSLGGTSGRKYEQYF. CDR3 bases: TGCGCCAGCAGCTTGGGTGGGACTAGCGGGAGGAAGTACGAGCAGTACTTC.

The genes are TRBV6-6 and TRBJ1-1, with D perhaps TRBD1 (5 bases). CDR1 is MNHNY and CDR2 is SVGAGI in the germline V gene (reference sequence). Trimming removed 5 bases at V and 0 bases at J, with 7 bases between. The CDR3 has 13 residues. The CDR3 is CASSLQVNTEAFF. Written as DNA, the CDR3 is TGTGCCAGCAGTCTACAGGTGAACACTGAAGCTTTCTTT.

This clone was seen only a few times. The chain joins TRBV6-5 to TRBJ1-5, with D possibly matching TRBD1 (5 bases). The germline V and J ends were trimmed by 6 bases and 11 bases, with 17 bases remaining between them. The V gene's germline CDR1 is MNHEY and CDR2 SVGAGI. The CDR3 is 13 residues long. The DNA for the CDR3 is TGTGCCAGCAGACGCGACAGTGCTGGGGCCCAGCATTTT. This translates into CASRRDSAGAQHF.

The genes are TRBV30 and TRBJ1-6, with no clear D. V was clipped by 3 bases and J by 5 bases, with 5 bases between them. Germline CDR1 GTSNPN, CDR2 SVGIG (reference sequence). The CDR3 consists of 12 residues. The DNA for the CDR3 is TGTGCCTGGAGAAATAATAATTCACCCCTCCACTTT. Protein product: CAWRNNNSPLHF.

A word on this clone: Other DNA sequences in this specimen translate into the identical CDR3. The V and J genes are TRBV7-6 and TRBJ2-7, with 7 bases matching TRBD2. Trimming at V came to 1 base and at J to 0 bases, leaving 0 bases not matched to a gene. This CDR3 has 14 amino acids. Germline V gives CDR1 SGHVS, CDR2 FNYEAQ. CDR3 sequence reads: CASSLERGSYEQYF. For the CDR3, the DNA is TGTGCCAGCAGCTTAGAGCGGGGCTCCTACGAGCAGTACTTC.

V gene TRBV11-2 combines with J gene TRBJ2-3, with 11 bases fitting TRBD2. The CDR3 is 16 amino acids. V lost 3 bases to trimming and J lost 5 bases; unmatched junction nucleotides: 7. Germline V gene data show CDR1 as SGHAT and CDR2 as FQNNGV. The CDR3 loop reads CASSFLASGGIDTQYF. The DNA of the CDR3 is TGTGCCAGCAGCTTTTTGGCTAGCGGGGGGATAGATACGCAGTATTTT.

This clone has a single count. The chain is built from TRBV10-3 and TRBJ1-1, with D tentatively TRBD1 (5 bases). Per the germline V gene, CDR1 is ENHRY and CDR2 is SYGVKD. This CDR3 is 13 amino acids long. V was cut by 4 bases and J by 6 bases, with 12 bases left in between. The CDR3 sequence: CAISGQGIAEAFF. The CDR3 DNA is TGTGCCATCAGTGGTCAGGGTATCGCTGAAGCTTTCTTT.

The chain combines TRBV6-5 with TRBJ1-2, with 7 bases that match TRBD1. CDR1 is MNHEY and CDR2 is SVGAGI in the germline V gene. The V and J ends lost 10 bases and 6 bases, in that order; junction bases with no gene match: 14. The CDR3 totals 14 residues. Here the CDR3 reads CATRIQGQVNGYTF. The CDR3 DNA reads TGTGCCACACGAATACAGGGGCAGGTCAATGGCTACACCTTC.

The CDR3 sequence is CASSLGSGTGYNEQFF. For the CDR3, the DNA is TGTGCCAGCAGCTTAGGATCCGGGACAGGTTACAATGAGCAGTTCTTC. The V gene is TRBV7-2, the J gene TRBJ2-1, with 8 bases matching TRBD1. The CDR3 loop spans 16 amino acids. Looked up from germline, CDR1 is SGHTA and CDR2 is FQGNSA. J gave up 4 bases and V 1 base, and 6 bases lay outside the gene matches.

The chain has TRBV28 and TRBJ1-1; D ambiguous. V gave up 2 bases and J gave up 0 bases, with 7 bases separating them. Germline V CDR1 and CDR2: MDHEN, SYDVKM. The CDR3 extends over 14 amino acids. Written as DNA, the CDR3 is TGTGCCAGCAGTTTAATCCCAGTGAACACTGAAGCTTTCTTT. It yields the protein CASSLIPVNTEAFF.

The chain joins TRBV18 to TRBJ2-7; D perhaps matches TRBD1 (5 bases). Trimming pared 6 bases from V and 5 bases from J, leaving 14 bases between. The germline V gene has CDR1 KGHSH and CDR2 LQKENI. CDR3 length: 13 residues. CDR3 nucleotides: TGTGCCAGCTCCCTAACGCAGGGTAACGAGCAGTACTTC. This translates into CASSLTQGNEQYF.